The clone carrying this T cell receptor beta chain was seen only a few times. What it binds is unknown. Treatment meaning: 10-day PBMC culture with coronavirus spike peptide pools or control peptides (ViraFEST assay). Peptide-pool expansion of antigen-specific T cells preceded TCR sequencing in ViraFEST. The sample is drawn from a study of vaccination and CD4 T cells after COVID-19. Study-wide background: Six males and four females, two Hispanic, made up the convalescents. The post-COVID sampling time was a median about 100 days after diagnosis, ranging from 35 to 161. The stimulus for the cells was overlapping spike peptides derived from SARS-CoV-2, HCoV-NL63, HCoV-OC43 and HCoV-229E.

Oncomine TCR Beta short-read sequencing was applied to DNA from cultured CD4+ T cells. One entry per CDR3 protein, called by TCRdb with MiXCR from the PCR reads. Of 17,000 or so distinct CDR3 sequences detected, around 31% appear once; the ten largest clones hold around 16%. V trimming: 4 bases; J trimming: 6 bases; junction bases outside the gene matches: 6. Germline values: CDR1 DFQATT, CDR2 SNEGSKA (reference sequence). The CDR3 consists of 12 residues. The V and J genes are TRBV20-1 and TRBJ2-7, with 7 positions matching TRBD1. The sample consisted of cultured CD4+ T cells from blood. The clonotype comes from a human donor with COVID-19. The CDR3: CSAKTGPAEQYF. CDR3 DNA: TGCAGTGCTAAGACAGGGCCCGCCGAGCAGTACTTC.